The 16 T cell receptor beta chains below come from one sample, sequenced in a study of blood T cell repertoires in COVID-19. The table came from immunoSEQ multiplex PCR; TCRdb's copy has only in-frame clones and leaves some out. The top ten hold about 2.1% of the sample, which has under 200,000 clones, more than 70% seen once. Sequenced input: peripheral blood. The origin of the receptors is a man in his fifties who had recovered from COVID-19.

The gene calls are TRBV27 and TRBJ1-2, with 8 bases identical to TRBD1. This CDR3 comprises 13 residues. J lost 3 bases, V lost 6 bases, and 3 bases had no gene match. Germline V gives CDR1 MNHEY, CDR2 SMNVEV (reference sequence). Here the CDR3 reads CASRPTGDYGYTF. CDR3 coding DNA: TGTGCCAGCAGACCGACAGGGGACTATGGCTACACCTTC.

The CDR3 DNA is TGTGCCCTCCTCGATCGGACAGGGATCACAGATACGCAGTATTTT. Encoded protein: CALLDRTGITDTQYF. The chain is built from TRBV10-3 and TRBJ2-3; 8 bases agree with TRBD1. Germline V lookup: CDR1 ENHRY, CDR2 SYGVKD. This CDR3 has 15 residues. V was pared by 11 bases and J by 2 bases, with 12 bases of the junction left unmatched.

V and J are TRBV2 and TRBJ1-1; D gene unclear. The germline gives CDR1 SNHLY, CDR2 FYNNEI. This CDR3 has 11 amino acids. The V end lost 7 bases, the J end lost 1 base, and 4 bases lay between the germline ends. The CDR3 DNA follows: TGTGCCAGCACAGAGAACACTGAAGCTTTCTTT. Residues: CASTENTEAFF.

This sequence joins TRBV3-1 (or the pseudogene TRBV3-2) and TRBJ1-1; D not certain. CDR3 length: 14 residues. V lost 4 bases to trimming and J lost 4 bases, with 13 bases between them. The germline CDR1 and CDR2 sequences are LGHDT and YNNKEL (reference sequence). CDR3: CASSPRPRGTEAFF. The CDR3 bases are TGTGCCAGCAGCCCGAGACCGAGAGGCACTGAAGCTTTCTTT.

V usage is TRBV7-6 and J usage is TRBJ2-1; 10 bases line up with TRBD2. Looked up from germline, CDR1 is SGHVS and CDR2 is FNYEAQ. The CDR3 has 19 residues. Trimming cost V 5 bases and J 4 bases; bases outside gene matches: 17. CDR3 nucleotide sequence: TGTGCCAGCAGCCCCGCATTCCCCCCTAGCGGGAGAGTATACAATGAGCAGTTCTTC. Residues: CASSPAFPPSGRVYNEQFF.

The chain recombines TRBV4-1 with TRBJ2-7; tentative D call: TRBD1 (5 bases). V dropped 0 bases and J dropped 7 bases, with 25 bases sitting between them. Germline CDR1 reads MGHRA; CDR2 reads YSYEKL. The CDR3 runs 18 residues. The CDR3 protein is CASSQDPEWQGRVSEQYF. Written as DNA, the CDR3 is TGCGCCAGCAGCCAAGATCCGGAATGGCAGGGCAGGGTGAGTGAGCAGTACTTC.

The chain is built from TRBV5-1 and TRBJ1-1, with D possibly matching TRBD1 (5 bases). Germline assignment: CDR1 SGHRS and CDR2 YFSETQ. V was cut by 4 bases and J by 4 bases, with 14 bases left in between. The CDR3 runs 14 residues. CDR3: CASSKNGGTTEAFF. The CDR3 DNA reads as TGCGCCAGCAGCAAGAATGGGGGGACCACTGAAGCTTTCTTT.

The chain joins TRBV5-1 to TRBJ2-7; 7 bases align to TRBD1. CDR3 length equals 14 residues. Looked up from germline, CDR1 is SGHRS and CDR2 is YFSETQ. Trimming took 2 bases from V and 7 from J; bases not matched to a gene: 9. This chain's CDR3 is CASSFGGQAGEQYF. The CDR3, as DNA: TGCGCCAGCAGCTTTGGAGGACAGGCTGGGGAGCAGTACTTC.

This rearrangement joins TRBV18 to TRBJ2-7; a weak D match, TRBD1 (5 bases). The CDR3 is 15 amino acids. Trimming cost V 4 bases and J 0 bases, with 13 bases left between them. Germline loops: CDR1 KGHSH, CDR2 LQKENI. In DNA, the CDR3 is TGTGCCAGCTCACAGGGGTCGGTCCGCTCCTACGAGCAGTACTTC. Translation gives CASSQGSVRSYEQYF. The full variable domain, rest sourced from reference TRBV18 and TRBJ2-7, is NAGVMQNPRHLVRRRGQEARLRCSPMKGHSHVYWYRQLPEEGLKFMVYLQKENIIDESGMPKERFSAEFPKEGPSILRIQQVVRGDSAAYFCASSQGSVRSYEQYFGPGTRLTVT.

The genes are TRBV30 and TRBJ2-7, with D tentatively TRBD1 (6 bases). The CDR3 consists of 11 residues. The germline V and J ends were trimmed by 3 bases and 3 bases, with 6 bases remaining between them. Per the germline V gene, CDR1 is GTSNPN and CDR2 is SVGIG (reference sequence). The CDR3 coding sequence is TGTGCCTGGAGGGACAGCTACGAGCAGTACTTC. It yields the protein CAWRDSYEQYF.

The CDR3 DNA is TGTGCCAGCAGCCTTGAGGGGGGGTCCAGGAACTATGGCTACACCTTC. Its translation is CASSLEGGSRNYGYTF. V is TRBV28 and J is TRBJ1-2, with D perhaps TRBD1 (6 bases). Germline assignment: CDR1 MDHEN and CDR2 SYDVKM. Trimming pared 6 bases from V and 2 bases from J, leaving 19 bases between. There are 16 residues in the CDR3.

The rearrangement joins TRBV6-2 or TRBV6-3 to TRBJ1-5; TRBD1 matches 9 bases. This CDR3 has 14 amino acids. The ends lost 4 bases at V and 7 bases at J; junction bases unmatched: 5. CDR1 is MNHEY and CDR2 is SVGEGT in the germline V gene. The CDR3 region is CASSFGTGRQPQHF. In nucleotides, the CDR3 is TGTGCCAGCAGTTTCGGGACAGGGAGGCAGCCCCAGCATTTT.

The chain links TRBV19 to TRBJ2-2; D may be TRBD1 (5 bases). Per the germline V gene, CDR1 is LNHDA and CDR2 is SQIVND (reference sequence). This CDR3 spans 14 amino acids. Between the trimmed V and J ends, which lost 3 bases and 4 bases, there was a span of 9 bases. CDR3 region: CASSIQGSTGELFF. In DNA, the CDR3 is TGTGCCAGTAGTATTCAGGGATCCACCGGGGAGCTGTTTTTT.

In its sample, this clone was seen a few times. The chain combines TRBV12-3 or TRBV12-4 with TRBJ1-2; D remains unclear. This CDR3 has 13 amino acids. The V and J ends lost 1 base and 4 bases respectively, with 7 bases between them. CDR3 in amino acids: CASSLGATYGYTF. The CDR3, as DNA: TGTGCCAGCAGTTTAGGGGCGACCTATGGCTACACCTTC.

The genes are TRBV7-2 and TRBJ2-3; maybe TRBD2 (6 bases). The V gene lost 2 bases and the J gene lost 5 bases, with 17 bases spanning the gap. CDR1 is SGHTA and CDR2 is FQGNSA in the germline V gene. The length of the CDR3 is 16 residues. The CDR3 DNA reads TGTGCCAGCAGCTTAAACCGAGCGGGCCCCAGAGATACGCAGTATTTT. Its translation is CASSLNRAGPRDTQYF. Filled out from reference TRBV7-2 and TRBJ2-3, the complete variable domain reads GAGVSQSPSNKVTEKGKDVELRCDPISGHTALYWYRQSLGQGLEFLIYFQGNSAPDKSGLPSDRFSAERTGGSVSTLTIQRTQQEDSAVYLCASSLNRAGPRDTQYFGPGTRLTVL.

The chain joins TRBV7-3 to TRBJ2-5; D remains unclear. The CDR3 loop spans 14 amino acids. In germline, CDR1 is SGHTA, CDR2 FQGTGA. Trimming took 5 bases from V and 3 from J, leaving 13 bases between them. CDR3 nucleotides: TGTGCCAGCAGCCAATTTTCGGGTGAAGAGACCCAGTACTTC. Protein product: CASSQFSGEETQYF.